This TCR beta chain is drawn from a study of cytomegalovirus exposure and HLA in healthy donors. Use of 60 Vbeta and 13 Jbeta primers characterized the PCR. Measured with immunoSEQ multiplex PCR; TCRdb has only the in-frame clones, and not every one. The sample includes about 160,000 clones, more than 65% seen only once; the top ten take 1.3%. V was trimmed by 1 base and J by 3 bases, leaving 14 bases between them. Germline CDR1 and CDR2: SGHRS and YFSETQ. This CDR3 is built from 15 residues. The specimen was PBMCs. The chain couples TRBV5-1 to TRBJ2-7; weak D call: TRBD2 (5 bases). The TCR was taken from a woman in her forties or fifties in good health and CMV-seronegative. CDR3 in amino acids: CASSLLSSGFYEQYF. The CDR3 bases are TGCGCCAGCAGCTTGCTCTCCAGCGGATTCTACGAGCAGTACTTC.